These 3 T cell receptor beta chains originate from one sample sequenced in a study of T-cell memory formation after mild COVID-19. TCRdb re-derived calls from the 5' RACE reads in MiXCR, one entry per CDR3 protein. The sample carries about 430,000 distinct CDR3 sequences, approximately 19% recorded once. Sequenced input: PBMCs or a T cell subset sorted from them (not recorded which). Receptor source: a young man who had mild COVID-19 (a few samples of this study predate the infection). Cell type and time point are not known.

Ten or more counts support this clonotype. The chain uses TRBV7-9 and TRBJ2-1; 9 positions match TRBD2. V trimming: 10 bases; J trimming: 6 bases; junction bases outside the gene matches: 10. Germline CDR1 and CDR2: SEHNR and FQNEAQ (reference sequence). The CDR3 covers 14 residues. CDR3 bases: TGTGCCACGACCCGGGGACTAGCATCCAATGAGCAGTTCTTC. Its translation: CATTRGLASNEQFF. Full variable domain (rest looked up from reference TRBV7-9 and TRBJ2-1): DTGVSQNPRHKITKRGQNVTFRCDPISEHNRLYWYRQTLGQGPEFLTYFQNEAQLEKSRLLSDRFSAERPKGSFSTLEIQRTEQGDSAMYLCATTRGLASNEQFFGPGTRLTVL.

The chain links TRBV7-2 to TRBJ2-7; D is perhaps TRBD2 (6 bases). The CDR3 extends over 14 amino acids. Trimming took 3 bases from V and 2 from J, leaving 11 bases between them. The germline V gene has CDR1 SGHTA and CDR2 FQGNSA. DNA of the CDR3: TGTGCCAGCAGCTTCAACGGGGGACCCTACGAGCAGTACTTC. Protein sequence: CASSFNGGPYEQYF.

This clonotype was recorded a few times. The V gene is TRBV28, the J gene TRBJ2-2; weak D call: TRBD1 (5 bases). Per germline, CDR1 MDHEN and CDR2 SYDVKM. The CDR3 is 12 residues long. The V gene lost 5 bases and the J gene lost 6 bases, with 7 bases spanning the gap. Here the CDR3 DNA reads TGTGCCAGCAGTGCAGGGTCCGGGGAGCTGTTTTTT. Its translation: CASSAGSGELFF.